What follows are 32 T cell receptor beta chains derived from one specimen sequenced in a study of blood T cell repertoires in COVID-19 (dated by TCRdb to 2020 to 2021). Library preparation used the immunoSEQ multiplex PCR assay. Held by TCRdb, this immuneACCESS table contains in-frame sequences only and omits some clones. Under half of the omission traces to an unresolved V gene where checked; the cause of the rest is unknown. The sample has 100,000 to 150,000 clones on record, 65% to 90% of them singletons. Of the sample, 27% falls within the top ten clones. The material sequenced was peripheral blood. The receptors stem from a woman of 80 years or more with acute or convalescent COVID-19.

V gene TRBV7-6 combines with J gene TRBJ2-6; TRBD1 matches 7 bases. In germline, CDR1 is SGHVS, CDR2 FNYEAQ. The CDR3 sequence is 18 residues long. With V trimmed by 1 base and J by 2 bases, 8 bases remained unmatched. CDR3 nucleotides: TGTGCCAGCAGCTTAGTTTCAAGGGGGCTGACTGGGGCCAACGTCCTGACTTTC. Translating it yields CASSLVSRGLTGANVLTF.

In the case of this clone: The identical CDR3 is also encoded by other nucleotide sequences in the sample. This chain uses TRBV10-3 with TRBJ1-1; TRBD1 matches 9 bases. V dropped 5 bases and J dropped 5; count of bases not matched to a gene: 3. Germline V gives CDR1 ENHRY, CDR2 SYGVKD. The CDR3 runs to 13 residues. The CDR3 sequence is CAISQDRGTEAFF. CDR3 bases: TGTGCCATCAGTCAAGACAGGGGGACTGAAGCTTTCTTT.

The chain has TRBV28 and TRBJ1-3; weak D call: TRBD1 (6 bases). Trimming left V 4 bases short and J 2 bases short, with 18 bases between. CDR1 and CDR2 (germline): MDHEN, SYDVKM. This CDR3 contains 17 residues. The CDR3: CASSSRNRDLTGNTIYF. As DNA, the CDR3 is TGTGCCAGCAGTTCCCGAAACAGGGACCTAACTGGAAACACCATATATTTT.

This clone was seen once. The chain's CDR3 is CASSYGQDYGYTF. In nucleotides, the CDR3 is TGTGCCAGCAGTTACGGACAAGACTATGGCTACACCTTC. V is TRBV6-5 and J is TRBJ1-2; D might be TRBD1 (5 bases). V was cut by 2 bases and J by 3 bases, with 7 bases left in between. The germline V gene has CDR1 MNHEY and CDR2 SVGAGI. This CDR3 has 13 residues.

J is TRBJ1-3 and V is TRBV6-6; D remains unclear. From germline, CDR1 is MNHNY and CDR2 SVGAGI (reference sequence). V lost 8 bases and J 0 bases, leaving 8 bases between the germline ends. The CDR3 is made up of 13 amino acids. The CDR3 is CASVEGSGNTIYF. The CDR3 coding sequence is TGTGCCAGCGTGGAGGGCTCTGGAAACACCATATATTTT.

The genes are TRBV18 and TRBJ1-5; D gene uncertain. V was trimmed by 3 bases and J by 0 bases, leaving 9 bases between them. CDR1 and CDR2 from the germline V gene are KGHSH and LQKENI. The CDR3 is made up of 15 amino acids. CDR3 sequence: CASSPVYSSNQPQHF. The CDR3 DNA is TGTGCCAGCTCACCTGTTTACAGTAGCAATCAGCCCCAGCATTTT.

This sequence joins TRBV5-1 and TRBJ1-1; 9 bases are shared with TRBD1. With V trimmed by 0 bases and J by 4 bases, 7 bases remained unmatched. CDR1 is SGHRS and CDR2 is YFSETQ in the germline V gene. The CDR3 sequence is 16 residues long. DNA for the CDR3: TGCGCCAGCAGCTTGGTGGGCTTGACAGGGGGCACTGAAGCTTTCTTT. Its protein is CASSLVGLTGGTEAFF.

This clone was seen just once. The V and J genes are TRBV2 and TRBJ1-2; TRBD1 agrees at 10 bases. The CDR3 has 14 amino acids. Trimming cost V 5 bases and J 3 bases; bases outside gene matches: 3. Germline loops: CDR1 SNHLY, CDR2 FYNNEI. CDR3 in amino acids: CASSTDRGDYGYTF. Written as DNA, the CDR3 is TGTGCCAGCAGTACGGACAGGGGGGACTATGGCTACACCTTC. Filled out from reference TRBV2 and TRBJ1-2, the complete variable domain reads EPEVTQTPSHQVTQMGQEVILRCVPISNHLYFYWYRQILGQKVEFLVSFYNNEISEKSEIFDDQFSVERPDGSNFTLKIRSTKLEDSAMYFCASSTDRGDYGYTFGSGTRLTVV.

This chain joins TRBV5-1 and TRBJ1-4; D is possibly TRBD1 (6 bases). The CDR3 runs 14 residues. V lost 4 bases and J 5 bases, leaving 12 bases between the germline ends. The germline CDR1 and CDR2 sequences are SGHRS and YFSETQ. This CDR3 reads CASSRIQGNEKLFF. The CDR3 nucleotides read TGCGCCAGCAGCCGTATTCAGGGGAATGAAAAACTGTTTTTT.

The chain combines TRBV11-2 with TRBJ1-1; D unresolved. CDR3 length: 15 residues. V was clipped by 0 bases and J by 1 base, with 9 bases between them. CDR1 is SGHAT, CDR2 FQNNGV, per germline. DNA for the CDR3: TGTGCCAGCAGCTTAGATCAGTCGTGGAACACTGAAGCTTTCTTT. This codes for CASSLDQSWNTEAFF.

The genes are TRBV7-2 and TRBJ2-3; D gene uncertain. The CDR3 length is 14 residues. The germline V gene encodes CDR1 SGHTA and CDR2 FQGNSA. The V and J ends lost 4 bases and 0 bases respectively, with 8 bases between them. The CDR3 nucleotides are TGTGCCAGCAGCTCCAGGTCGAGCACAGATACGCAGTATTTT. Its protein is CASSSRSSTDTQYF.

CDR3 residues: CASSRVLQRGSYNEQFF. The CDR3 DNA reads as TGTGCCAGCAGCCGGGTCCTCCAAAGGGGCTCCTACAATGAGCAGTTCTTC. This chain connects TRBV7-7 to TRBJ2-1; TRBD1 might be the D (5 bases). CDR3 size: 17 residues. Deletions cut 5 bases from V and 0 bases from J, with 17 bases between. Germline CDR1 reads SSHAT; CDR2 reads FNYEAQ (reference sequence).

The rearrangement links TRBV14 to TRBJ1-6, with 7 bases aligning to TRBD1. Per the germline V gene, CDR1 is SGHDN and CDR2 is FVKESK. The trim removed 7 bases at V and 7 bases at J, leaving 7 bases unmatched. The CDR3 extends over 14 amino acids. The CDR3, as DNA: TGTGCCAGCACCTGGACAGGAAGGAATTCACCCCTCCACTTT. This encodes CASTWTGRNSPLHF.

The chain uses TRBV4-2 and TRBJ1-1, with D unresolved. This CDR3 is built from 11 residues. V was trimmed by 5 bases and J by 4 bases, leaving 5 bases between them. Germline CDR1 and CDR2: LGHNA and YNFKEQ. CDR3 DNA: TGTGCCAGCAGCGAGGGCACTGAAGCTTTCTTT. Translating gives CASSEGTEAFF.

The gene calls are TRBV25-1 and TRBJ2-3; a possible D gene is TRBD1 (6 bases). CDR3 length: 15 amino acids. In germline, CDR1 is MGHDK, CDR2 SYGVNS. Trimming took 7 bases from V and 0 from J, leaving 14 bases between them. The CDR3 region is CASTPDRTSTDTQYF. For the CDR3, the DNA is TGTGCCAGCACCCCGGACAGAACTAGCACAGATACGCAGTATTTT.

J is TRBJ1-2 and V is TRBV29-1, with 7 bases lining up with TRBD1. The CDR3 consists of 11 residues. The V and J ends lost 3 bases and 10 bases, in that order; junction bases with no gene match: 5. In germline, CDR1 is SQVTM, CDR2 ANQGSEA. The CDR3 nucleotides are TGCAGCGTTGACTCGGGACAGATCTACACCTTC. Amino acids: CSVDSGQIYTF. Complete variable domain (other parts from reference TRBV29-1 and TRBJ1-2): SAVISQKPSRDICQRGTSLTIQCQVDSQVTMMFWYRQQPGQSLTLIATANQGSEATYESGFVIDKFPISRPNLTFSTLTVSNMSPEDSSIYLCSVDSGQIYTFGSGTRLTVV.

The DNA of the CDR3 is TGTGCCAGCTGCTACCTAGGGGAGGGGTATGGCTACACCTTC. This sequence encodes CASCYLGEGYGYTF. The rearrangement joins TRBV28 to TRBJ1-2, with a weak D call TRBD1 (5 bases). The CDR3 covers 14 residues. Germline loops: CDR1 MDHEN, CDR2 SYDVKM. V lost 8 bases to trimming and J lost 5 bases, with 18 bases between them.

The V gene is TRBV3-1 (or the pseudogene TRBV3-2), the J gene TRBJ1-2; D gene unclear. The germline CDR1 and CDR2 sequences are LGHDT and YNNKEL (reference sequence). Trimming left V 4 bases short and J 6 bases short, with 15 bases between. The CDR3 spans 14 residues. The CDR3 region is CASSPAWTGNGYTF. In nucleotides, the CDR3 is TGTGCCAGCAGCCCGGCCTGGACGGGAAATGGCTACACCTTC.

The chain recombines TRBV6-5 with TRBJ1-2; D is perhaps TRBD1 (6 bases). The length of the CDR3 is 14 residues. The V end was cut by 8 bases, the J end by 1 base, with 14 bases between. Germline-derived CDR1 and CDR2 are MNHEY and SVGAGI. CDR3 region: CASRQGPNNYGYTF. DNA of the CDR3: TGTGCCAGCCGTCAGGGGCCTAATAACTATGGCTACACCTTC.

The chain is built from TRBV6-5 and TRBJ2-3; no clear D. V was clipped by 6 bases and J by 5 bases, with 9 bases between them. The CDR3 runs to 12 residues. Germline CDR1 and CDR2: MNHEY and SVGAGI. CDR3 loop: CASRASQDTQYF. As DNA, the CDR3 is TGTGCCAGCAGGGCCTCCCAAGATACGCAGTATTTT.

The CDR3, as DNA: TGCGCCAGCAGCCAAGATTTATACAGGTACACAGATACGCAGTATTTT. Protein sequence: CASSQDLYRYTDTQYF. The chain couples TRBV4-3 to TRBJ2-3, with a tentative D call TRBD1 (5 bases). The germline V gene encodes CDR1 LGHNA and CDR2 YSLEER. The CDR3 is 16 amino acids. V was pared by 0 bases and J by 2 bases, with 12 bases between.

This chain joins TRBV19 and TRBJ1-1; D remains unclear. The CDR3 has 12 residues. CDR1 and CDR2 from the germline V gene are LNHDA and SQIVND (reference sequence). V was cut by 9 bases and J by 1 base, with 9 bases left in between. CDR3 coding DNA: TGTGCCAGCAGGCAGAAGAACACTGAAGCTTTCTTT. This translates into CASRQKNTEAFF.

The rearrangement uses TRBV5-5 and TRBJ1-1, with unresolved D. The length of the CDR3 is 13 residues. V dropped 0 bases and J dropped 3 bases, with 6 bases sitting between them. Germline loops: CDR1 SGHKS, CDR2 YYEKEE (reference sequence). The CDR3 region is CASSLDGDTEAFF. The CDR3 DNA sequence: TGTGCCAGCAGCTTGGACGGGGACACTGAAGCTTTCTTT.

The chain links TRBV19 to TRBJ1-4; TRBD1 agrees at 8 bases. The trim removed 5 bases at V and 8 bases at J, leaving 7 bases unmatched. CDR3 length: 14 amino acids. The germline CDR1 and CDR2 sequences are LNHDA and SQIVND (reference sequence). Written as DNA, the CDR3 is TGTGCCAGTAGTTCGGGACAGGAACGCGAAAAACTGTTTTTT. Translating gives CASSSGQEREKLFF.

The chain joins TRBV19 to TRBJ1-5; D gene uncertain. The CDR3 is made up of 13 amino acids. Germline V CDR1 and CDR2: LNHDA, SQIVND (reference sequence). Trimming stripped 0 bases from V and 6 bases from J, with 6 bases between. In nucleotides, the CDR3 is TGTGCCAGTAGTATAGATTGGGCTCAGCCCCAGCATTTT. It codes for CASSIDWAQPQHF.

The rearrangement links TRBV5-1 to TRBJ1-1; D is unresolved. CDR3 size: 17 residues. CDR1 SGHRS and CDR2 YFSETQ come from the germline V gene. V was clipped by 0 bases and J by 1 base, with 16 bases between them. CDR3: CASSLEGSGNRNTEAFF. CDR3 DNA: TGCGCCAGCAGCTTGGAAGGCTCGGGAAACAGGAACACTGAAGCTTTCTTT.

DNA of the CDR3: TGTGCCAGCTCACCTACAAGACAGGGCCACACTGAAGCTTTCTTT. This gives the protein CASSPTRQGHTEAFF. The chain links TRBV18 to TRBJ1-1; 7 nucleotides agree with TRBD1. CDR1 and CDR2 (germline): KGHSH, LQKENI. After removal of 3 bases from V and 3 bases from J, the junction contained 7 bases not matched to a gene. The CDR3 contains 15 residues.

This chain joins TRBV7-9 and TRBJ2-3; 8 bases line up with TRBD2. Unmatched junction bases numbered 17, after V lost 6 bases and J lost 3 bases. The CDR3 sequence is 18 residues long. Germline CDR1 and CDR2: SEHNR and FQNEAQ (reference sequence). The CDR3 spells CASSAGASGSGGTDTQYF. As DNA, the CDR3 is TGTGCCAGCAGTGCAGGGGCTAGCGGGTCCGGAGGGACAGATACGCAGTATTTT.

V gene TRBV5-1 combines with J gene TRBJ1-2; a weak D match, TRBD1 (6 bases). Trimming left V 5 bases short and J 6 bases short, with 14 bases between. CDR1 and CDR2 from the germline V gene are SGHRS and YFSETQ. There are 13 residues in the CDR3. The CDR3 is CASSRGGDDGYTF. The CDR3 DNA reads as TGCGCCAGCAGTAGAGGGGGGGACGATGGCTACACCTTC.

This clone was picked up one time. The chain couples TRBV10-3 to TRBJ1-3, with TRBD1 identical over 8 bases. The J segment lost 0 bases and the V segment lost 9 bases, leaving 7 bases of the junction unmatched. Germline-derived CDR1 and CDR2 are ENHRY and SYGVKD. The CDR3 sequence is 15 residues long. In DNA form, the CDR3 reads TGTGCCATTCGACAGGGGCCAGGCTCTGGAAACACCATATATTTT. Translating it yields CAIRQGPGSGNTIYF.

The V gene is TRBV9, the J gene TRBJ1-4, with 7 bases that match TRBD1. The V gene's germline CDR1 is SGDLS and CDR2 YYNGEE. J was trimmed by 4 bases and V by 2 bases; bases with no gene match: 5. The CDR3 is made up of 15 amino acids. As DNA, the CDR3 is TGTGCCAGCAGCGTCGCGGGACAGAGTAATGAAAAACTGTTTTTT. Translating gives CASSVAGQSNEKLFF.

The chain recombines TRBV5-1 with TRBJ1-2, with D perhaps matching TRBD1 (6 bases). The V gene's germline CDR1 is SGHRS and CDR2 YFSETQ. V was cut by 0 bases and J by 10 bases, with 13 bases left in between. The CDR3 loop spans 13 amino acids. CDR3: CASSLAQGEDYTF. The CDR3 region has the DNA TGCGCCAGCAGCTTGGCACAGGGCGAGGACTACACCTTC.